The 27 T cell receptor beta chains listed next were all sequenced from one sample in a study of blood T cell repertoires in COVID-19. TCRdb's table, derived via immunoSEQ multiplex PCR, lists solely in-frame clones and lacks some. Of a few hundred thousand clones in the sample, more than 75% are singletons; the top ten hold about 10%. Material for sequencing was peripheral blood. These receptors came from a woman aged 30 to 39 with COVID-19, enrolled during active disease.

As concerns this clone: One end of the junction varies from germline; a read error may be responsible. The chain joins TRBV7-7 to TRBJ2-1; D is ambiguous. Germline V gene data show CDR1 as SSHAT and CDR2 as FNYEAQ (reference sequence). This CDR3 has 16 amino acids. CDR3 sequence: CASSLGPGGSGNEQFF. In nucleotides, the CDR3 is TGTGCTAGCAGCTTAGGCCCCGGTGGGTCAGGCAATGAGCAGTTCTTC.

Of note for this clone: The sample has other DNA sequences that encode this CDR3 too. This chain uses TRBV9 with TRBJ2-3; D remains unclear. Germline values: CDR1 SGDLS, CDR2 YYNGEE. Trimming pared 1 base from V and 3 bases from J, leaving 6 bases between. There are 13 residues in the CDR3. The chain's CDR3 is CASSVSRTDTQYF. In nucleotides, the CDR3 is TGTGCCAGCAGCGTATCGAGGACAGATACGCAGTATTTT.

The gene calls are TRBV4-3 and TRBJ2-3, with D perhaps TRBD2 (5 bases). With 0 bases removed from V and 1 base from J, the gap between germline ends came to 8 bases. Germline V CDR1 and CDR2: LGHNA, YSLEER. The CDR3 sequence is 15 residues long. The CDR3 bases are TGCGCCAGCAGCCAAGATATCGGGGGCACAGATACGCAGTATTTT. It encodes CASSQDIGGTDTQYF.

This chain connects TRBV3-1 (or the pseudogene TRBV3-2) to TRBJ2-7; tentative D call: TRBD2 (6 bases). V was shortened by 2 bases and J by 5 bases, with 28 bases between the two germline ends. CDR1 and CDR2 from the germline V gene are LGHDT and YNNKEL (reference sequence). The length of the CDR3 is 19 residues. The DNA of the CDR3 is TGTGCCAGCAGCCAAAACCTCCGGGACTGGGTTCTAGGTGGGGACGAGCAGTACTTC. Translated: CASSQNLRDWVLGGDEQYF.

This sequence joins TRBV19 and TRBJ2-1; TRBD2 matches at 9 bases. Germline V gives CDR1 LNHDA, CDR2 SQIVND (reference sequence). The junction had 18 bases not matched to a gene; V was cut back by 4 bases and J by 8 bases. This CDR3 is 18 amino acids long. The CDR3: CASSKTMSQRGRVDEQFF. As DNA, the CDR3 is TGTGCCAGTAGTAAAACCATGAGTCAGCGCGGGAGGGTCGATGAGCAGTTCTTC.

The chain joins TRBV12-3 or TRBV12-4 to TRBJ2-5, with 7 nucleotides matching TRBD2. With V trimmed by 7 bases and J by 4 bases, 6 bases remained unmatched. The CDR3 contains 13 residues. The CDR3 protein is CASTPTSRETQYF. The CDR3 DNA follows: TGTGCCAGCACCCCGACTAGCAGAGAGACCCAGTACTTC.

CDR3 protein: CASSPPQGARTEAFF. CDR3 nucleotides: TGTGCCAGCAGCCCTCCACAGGGGGCGCGTACTGAAGCTTTCTTT. This chain connects TRBV9 to TRBJ1-1, with TRBD1 identical over 9 bases. CDR1 is SGDLS, CDR2 YYNGEE, per germline. This CDR3 spans 15 amino acids. Germline trimming cut 4 bases from V and 5 bases from J; bases unmatched to any gene: 9.

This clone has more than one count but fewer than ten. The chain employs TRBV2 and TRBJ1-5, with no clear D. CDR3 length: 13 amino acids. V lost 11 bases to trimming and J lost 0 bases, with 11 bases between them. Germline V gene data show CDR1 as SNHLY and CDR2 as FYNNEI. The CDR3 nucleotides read TGTGCCGCGAGCTCGAATAGCAATCAGCCCCAGCATTTT. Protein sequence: CAASSNSNQPQHF. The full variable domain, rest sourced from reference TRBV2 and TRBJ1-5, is EPEVTQTPSHQVTQMGQEVILRCVPISNHLYFYWYRQILGQKVEFLVSFYNNEISEKSEIFDDQFSVERPDGSNFTLKIRSTKLEDSAMYFCAASSNSNQPQHFGDGTRLSIL.

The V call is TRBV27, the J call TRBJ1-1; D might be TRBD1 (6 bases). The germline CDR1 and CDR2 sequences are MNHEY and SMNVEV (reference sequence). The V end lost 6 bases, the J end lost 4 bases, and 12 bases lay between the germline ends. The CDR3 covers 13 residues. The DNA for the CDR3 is TGTGCCAGCAGCCCGGGGGGGCGCACTGAAGCTTTCTTT. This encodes CASSPGGRTEAFF.

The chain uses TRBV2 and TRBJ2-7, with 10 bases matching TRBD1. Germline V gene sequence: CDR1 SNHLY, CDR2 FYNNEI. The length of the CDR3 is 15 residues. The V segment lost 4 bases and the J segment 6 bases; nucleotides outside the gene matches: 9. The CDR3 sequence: CASSGDRGRGTEQYF. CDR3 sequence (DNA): TGTGCCAGCAGTGGGGACAGGGGCCGCGGAACCGAGCAGTACTTC. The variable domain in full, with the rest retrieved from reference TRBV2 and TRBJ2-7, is EPEVTQTPSHQVTQMGQEVILRCVPISNHLYFYWYRQILGQKVEFLVSFYNNEISEKSEIFDDQFSVERPDGSNFTLKIRSTKLEDSAMYFCASSGDRGRGTEQYFGPGTRLTVT.

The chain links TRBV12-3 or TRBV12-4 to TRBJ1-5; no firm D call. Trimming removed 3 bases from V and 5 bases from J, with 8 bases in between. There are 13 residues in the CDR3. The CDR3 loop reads CASSFSNYQPQHF. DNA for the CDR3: TGTGCCAGCAGTTTTTCTAACTATCAGCCCCAGCATTTT.

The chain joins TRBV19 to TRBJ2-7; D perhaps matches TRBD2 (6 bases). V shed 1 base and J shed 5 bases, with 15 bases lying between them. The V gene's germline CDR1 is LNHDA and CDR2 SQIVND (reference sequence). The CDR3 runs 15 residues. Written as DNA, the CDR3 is TGTGCCAGTAGTATAGTAGCGGCGGGGCCTAACGAGCAGTACTTC. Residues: CASSIVAAGPNEQYF. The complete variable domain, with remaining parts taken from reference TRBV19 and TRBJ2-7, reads DGGITQSPKYLFRKEGQNVTLSCEQNLNHDAMYWYRQDPGQGLRLIYYSQIVNDFQKGDIAEGYSVSREKKESFPLTVTSAQKNPTAFYLCASSIVAAGPNEQYFGPGTRLTVT.

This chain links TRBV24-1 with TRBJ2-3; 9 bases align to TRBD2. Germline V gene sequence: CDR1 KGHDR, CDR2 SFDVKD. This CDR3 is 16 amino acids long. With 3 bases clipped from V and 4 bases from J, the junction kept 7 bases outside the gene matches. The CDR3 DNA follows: TGTGCCACCAGTGATAGTGGTAGCGGGAGCCCAGATACGCAGTATTTT. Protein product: CATSDSGSGSPDTQYF.

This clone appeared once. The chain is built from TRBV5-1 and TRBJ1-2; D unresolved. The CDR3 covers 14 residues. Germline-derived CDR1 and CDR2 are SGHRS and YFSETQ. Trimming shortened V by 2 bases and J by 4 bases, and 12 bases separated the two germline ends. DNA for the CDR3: TGCGCCAGCAGCTTCGGGGTGGGGAGCTATGGCTACACCTTC. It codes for CASSFGVGSYGYTF. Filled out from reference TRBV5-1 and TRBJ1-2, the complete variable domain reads KAGVTQTPRYLIKTRGQQVTLSCSPISGHRSVSWYQQTPGQGLQFLFEYFSETQRNKGNFPGRFSGRQFSNSRSEMNVSTLELGDSALYLCASSFGVGSYGYTFGSGTRLTVV.

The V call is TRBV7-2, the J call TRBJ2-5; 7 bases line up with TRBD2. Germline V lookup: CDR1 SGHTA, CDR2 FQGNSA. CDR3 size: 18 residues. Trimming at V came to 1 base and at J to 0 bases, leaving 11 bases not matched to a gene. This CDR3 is CASSLESGTYWYQETQYF. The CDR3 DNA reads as TGTGCCAGCAGCTTAGAGAGCGGGACCTATTGGTACCAAGAGACCCAGTACTTC.

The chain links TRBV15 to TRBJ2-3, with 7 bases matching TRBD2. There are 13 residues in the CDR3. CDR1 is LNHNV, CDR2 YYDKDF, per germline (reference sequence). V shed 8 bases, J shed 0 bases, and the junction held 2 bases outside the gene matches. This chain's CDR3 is CATDSGSTDTQYF. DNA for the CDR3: TGTGCCACCGATAGCGGGAGCACAGATACGCAGTATTTT. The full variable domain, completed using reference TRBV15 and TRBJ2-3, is DAMVIQNPRYQVTQFGKPVTLSCSQTLNHNVMYWYQQKSSQAPKLLFHYYDKDFNNEADTPDNFQSRRPNTSFCFLDIRSPGLGDTAMYLCATDSGSTDTQYFGPGTRLTVL.

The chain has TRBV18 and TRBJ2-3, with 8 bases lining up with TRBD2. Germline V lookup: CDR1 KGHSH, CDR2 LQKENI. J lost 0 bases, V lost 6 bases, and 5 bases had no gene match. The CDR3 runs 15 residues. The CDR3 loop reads CASSPTSDSTDTQYF. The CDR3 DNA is TGTGCCAGCTCGCCGACTAGCGATAGCACAGATACGCAGTATTTT.

The CDR3 coding sequence is TGTGCCAGCAGCAATCCTACCCAGGGATGGCTAGCGGGAGCCGGCACAGATACGCAGTATTTT. Translated, it gives CASSNPTQGWLAGAGTDTQYF. The V and J genes are TRBV21-1 and TRBJ2-3; the table's TRBD2 call for D was not verified on the DNA. TRBV21-1 is marked as a pseudogene. The CDR3 contains 21 residues.

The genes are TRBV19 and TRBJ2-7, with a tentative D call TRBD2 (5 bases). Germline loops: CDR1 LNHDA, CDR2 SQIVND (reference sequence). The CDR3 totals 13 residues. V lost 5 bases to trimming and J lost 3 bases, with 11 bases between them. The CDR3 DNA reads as TGTGCCAGTAGTGTTAACCGGGACTACGAGCAGTACTTC. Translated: CASSVNRDYEQYF.

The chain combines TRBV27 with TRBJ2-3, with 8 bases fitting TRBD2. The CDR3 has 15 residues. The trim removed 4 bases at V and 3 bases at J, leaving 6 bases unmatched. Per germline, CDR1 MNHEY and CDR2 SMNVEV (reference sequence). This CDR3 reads CASSSTGLGTDTQYF. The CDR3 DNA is TGTGCCAGCAGTTCGACGGGACTAGGGACAGATACGCAGTATTTT.

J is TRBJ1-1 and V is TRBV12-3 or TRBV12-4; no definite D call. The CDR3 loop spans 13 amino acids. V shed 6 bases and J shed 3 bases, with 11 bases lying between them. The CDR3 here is CASRWGEDTEAFF. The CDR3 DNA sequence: TGTGCCAGCAGGTGGGGAGAAGACACTGAAGCTTTCTTT.

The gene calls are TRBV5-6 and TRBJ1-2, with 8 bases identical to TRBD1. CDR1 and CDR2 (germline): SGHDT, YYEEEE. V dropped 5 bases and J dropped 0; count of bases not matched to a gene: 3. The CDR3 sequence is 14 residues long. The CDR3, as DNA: TGTGCCAGCAGGGGGACAGGAGCTAACTATGGCTACACCTTC. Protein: CASRGTGANYGYTF.

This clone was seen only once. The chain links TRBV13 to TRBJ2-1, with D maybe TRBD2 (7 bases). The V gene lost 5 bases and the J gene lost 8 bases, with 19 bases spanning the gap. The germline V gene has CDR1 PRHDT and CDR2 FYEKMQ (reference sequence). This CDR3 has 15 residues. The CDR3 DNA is TGTGCCAGCAGCCAAGGGGGGGCAGGTGAGGATGAGCAGTTCTTC. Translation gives CASSQGGAGEDEQFF. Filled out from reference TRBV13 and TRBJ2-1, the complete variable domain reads AAGVIQSPRHLIKEKRETATLKCYPIPRHDTVYWYQQGPGQDPQFLISFYEKMQSDKGSIPDRFSAQQFSDYHSELNMSSLELGDSALYFCASSQGGAGEDEQFFGPGTRLTVL.

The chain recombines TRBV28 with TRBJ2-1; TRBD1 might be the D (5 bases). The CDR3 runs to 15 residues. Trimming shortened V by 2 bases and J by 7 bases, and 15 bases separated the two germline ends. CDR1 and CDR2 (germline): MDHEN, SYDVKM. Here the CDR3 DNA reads TGTGCCAGCAGTTTACAGGGCCACTTATTGAATGAGCAGTTCTTC. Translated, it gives CASSLQGHLLNEQFF.

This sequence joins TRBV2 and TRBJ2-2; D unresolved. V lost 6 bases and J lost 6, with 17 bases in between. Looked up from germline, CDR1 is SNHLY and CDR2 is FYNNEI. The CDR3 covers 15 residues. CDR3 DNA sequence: TGTGCCAGCAGAGGAGCCAGTGCTGGCGCCGGGGAGCTGTTTTTT. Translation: CASRGASAGAGELFF.

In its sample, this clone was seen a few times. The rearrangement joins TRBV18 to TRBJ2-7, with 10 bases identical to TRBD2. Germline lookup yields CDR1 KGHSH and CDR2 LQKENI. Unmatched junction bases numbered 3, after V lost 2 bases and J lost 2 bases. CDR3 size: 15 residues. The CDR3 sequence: CASSPASGSPYEQYF. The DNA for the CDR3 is TGTGCCAGCTCACCAGCTAGCGGGAGCCCCTACGAGCAGTACTTC. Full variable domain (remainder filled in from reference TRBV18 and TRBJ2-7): NAGVMQNPRHLVRRRGQEARLRCSPMKGHSHVYWYRQLPEEGLKFMVYLQKENIIDESGMPKERFSAEFPKEGPSILRIQQVVRGDSAAYFCASSPASGSPYEQYFGPGTRLTVT.

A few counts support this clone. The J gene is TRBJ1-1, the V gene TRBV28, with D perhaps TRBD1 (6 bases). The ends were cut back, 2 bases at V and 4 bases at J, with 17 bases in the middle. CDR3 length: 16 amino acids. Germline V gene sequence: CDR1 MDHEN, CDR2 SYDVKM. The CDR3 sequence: CASSLPNRAGATEAFF. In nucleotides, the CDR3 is TGTGCCAGCAGTTTACCGAATAGGGCGGGGGCCACTGAAGCTTTCTTT.